These 17 T cell receptor beta chains share one sample of origin, sequenced in a study of cytomegalovirus exposure and HLA in healthy donors (TCRdb year 2017). Receptors were amplified or captured by the immunoSEQ multiplex PCR assay. A mixture of 60 forward primers for TCR Vbeta segments and 13 reverse primers for TCR Jbeta segments was used in the multiplex PCR. This immuneACCESS table, as held by TCRdb, lists in-frame sequences with V and J called but not all clones. Of the missing ones, under half trace to an unresolved V gene in checked studies; the others have no known cause. This sample holds more than 95,000 clones; 75% to 85% were observed only once. The top ten clonotypes cover approximately 10% of the sample. Sequenced material: PBMCs. Every receptor here comes from a man under 40 in good health and CMV-seropositive.

J is TRBJ2-3 and V is TRBV20-1; D not resolved. Per the germline V gene, CDR1 is DFQATT and CDR2 is SNEGSKA (reference sequence). V dropped 3 bases and J dropped 6 bases, with 4 bases sitting between them. The CDR3 is made up of 10 amino acids. CDR3 in DNA: TGCAGTGCTAGGAGGGATACGCAGTATTTT. Its translation: CSARRDTQYF.

J is TRBJ1-5 and V is TRBV19; D gene unclear. Germline V gene lookup returns CDR1 LNHDA and CDR2 SQIVND (reference sequence). Deletions cut 3 bases from V and 4 bases from J, with 13 bases between. The CDR3 contains 15 residues. Here the CDR3 reads CASSIWLEENQPQHF. The CDR3 nucleotides read TGTGCCAGTAGTATCTGGCTTGAGGAGAATCAGCCCCAGCATTTT.

The chain carries TRBV5-6 and TRBJ2-5, with 8 bases lining up with TRBD1. The CDR3 extends over 16 amino acids. After removal of 0 bases from V and 0 bases from J, the junction contained 4 bases not matched to a gene. The germline V gene encodes CDR1 SGHDT and CDR2 YYEEEE. The CDR3 is CASSLAGTGYQETQYF. The DNA for the CDR3 is TGTGCCAGCAGCTTGGCCGGGACAGGATACCAAGAGACCCAGTACTTC. Combining the CDR3 with reference TRBV5-6 and TRBJ2-5 gives the whole variable domain DAGVTQSPTHLIKTRGQQVTLRCSPKSGHDTVSWYQQALGQGPQFIFQYYEEEERQRGNFPDRFSGHQFPNYSSELNVNALLLGDSALYLCASSLAGTGYQETQYFGPGTRLLVL.

The chain has TRBV6-6 and TRBJ1-2; D is undetermined. The CDR3 is made up of 14 amino acids. Trimming removed 0 bases from V and 0 bases from J, with 5 bases in between. Germline lookup yields CDR1 MNHNY and CDR2 SVGAGI (reference sequence). The CDR3 DNA is TGTGCCAGCAGTTACTCGTCCGCTAACTATGGCTACACCTTC. Protein product: CASSYSSANYGYTF.

This clone was recorded a few times. The V gene is TRBV21-1, the J gene TRBJ1-2. TRBV21-1 is a pseudogene locus. The CDR3 has 16 amino acids. Written as DNA, the CDR3 is TGTGCCAGCAGCAAAGCGGAGGCCAGCCACCGAAATGGCTACACCTTC. This sequence encodes CASSKAEASHRNGYTF.

The rearrangement links TRBV30 to TRBJ2-1; perhaps TRBD1 as D (5 bases). Germline CDR1 and CDR2: GTSNPN and SVGIG (reference sequence). Trimming stripped 0 bases from V and 3 bases from J, with 18 bases between. This CDR3 has 17 residues. The CDR3 protein is CAWSVRLGANFYNEQFF. In nucleotides, the CDR3 is TGTGCCTGGAGTGTACGCTTAGGGGCCAACTTCTACAATGAGCAGTTCTTC.

This clone turned up a few times. The chain employs TRBV6-5 and TRBJ1-1, with D possibly being TRBD1 (5 bases). In germline, CDR1 is MNHEY, CDR2 SVGAGI. The CDR3 spans 14 residues. V was clipped by 2 bases and J by 1 base, with 8 bases between them. CDR3 coding DNA: TGTGCCAGCAGTTACGTCGGGGGGAACACTGAAGCTTTCTTT. Protein sequence: CASSYVGGNTEAFF.

This clone was counted only a few times. This chain links TRBV6-5 with TRBJ2-5, with 10 bases fitting TRBD1. The CDR3 totals 15 residues. Germline V lookup: CDR1 MNHEY, CDR2 SVGAGI. V was pared by 6 bases and J by 5 bases, with 9 bases of the junction left unmatched. As DNA, the CDR3 is TGTGCCAGCAGGATGGACAGGGGGAGGGAGGAGACCCAGTACTTC. This translates into CASRMDRGREETQYF.

There are a few counts of this clone. The chain recombines TRBV30 with TRBJ1-6, with a weak D call TRBD1 (5 bases). V was cut by 0 bases and J by 0 bases, with 9 bases left in between. Germline V gives CDR1 GTSNPN, CDR2 SVGIG (reference sequence). The CDR3 runs 16 residues. In nucleotides, the CDR3 is TGTGCCTGGAGTGTGGGGGGGAGCTCCTATAATTCACCCCTCCACTTT. It is translated as CAWSVGGSSYNSPLHF.

The chain links TRBV4-2 to TRBJ1-1, with D hard to call. CDR1 and CDR2 from the germline V gene are LGHNA and YNFKEQ. With 4 bases removed from V and 0 bases from J, the gap between germline ends came to 12 bases. This CDR3 is 15 amino acids long. CDR3 residues: CASSREAVLNTEAFF. In DNA, the CDR3 is TGTGCCAGCAGCCGTGAGGCAGTCTTGAACACTGAAGCTTTCTTT.

The gene calls are TRBV9 and TRBJ1-1, with 7 bases identical to TRBD1. After removal of 2 bases from V and 6 bases from J, the junction contained 10 bases not matched to a gene. Germline CDR1 is SGDLS and CDR2 is YYNGEE. CDR3 length: 15 residues. CDR3 region: CASSVGLTGEAEAFF. For the CDR3, the DNA is TGTGCCAGCAGCGTCGGTTTAACAGGGGAGGCTGAAGCTTTCTTT.

This clone has more than one count but fewer than ten. The rearrangement links TRBV6-5 to TRBJ1-1, with TRBD1 matching 8 bases. This CDR3 is 15 amino acids long. Looked up from germline, CDR1 is MNHEY and CDR2 is SVGAGI. V gave up 8 bases and J gave up 4 bases; unmatched junction bases: 12. The CDR3 DNA reads as TGTGCCAGCGGAATTTCCAGGACAGGGATCACTGAAGCTTTCTTT. It is translated as CASGISRTGITEAFF.

J is TRBJ2-6 and V is TRBV9; 8 positions match TRBD2. The V segment lost 3 bases and the J segment 3 bases; nucleotides outside the gene matches: 14. CDR1 is SGDLS, CDR2 YYNGEE, per germline. This CDR3 spans 19 amino acids. The CDR3 DNA follows: TGTGCCAGCAGCGCCCGGGGGGGCAATCTCGGTAGTGGGGCCAACGTCCTGACTTTC. It yields the protein CASSARGGNLGSGANVLTF.

The V call is TRBV6-5, the J call TRBJ1-1, with D uncertain. The germline V and J ends were trimmed by 2 bases and 3 bases, with 10 bases remaining between them. CDR3 length equals 14 residues. Germline V gives CDR1 MNHEY, CDR2 SVGAGI. CDR3 sequence reads: CASSYGREDTEAFF. The CDR3, as DNA: TGTGCCAGCAGTTACGGCCGGGAGGACACTGAAGCTTTCTTT.

J is TRBJ1-2 and V is TRBV10-3; TRBD1 aligns across 7 bases. The CDR3 length is 15 residues. V lost 3 bases and J lost 8; bases outside the gene matches: 12. Germline CDR1 reads ENHRY; CDR2 reads SYGVKD. The CDR3 DNA reads as TGTGCCATCAGTGACCAACAGGGGCCATCACGGGGCTACACCTTC. This encodes CAISDQQGPSRGYTF.

V and J are TRBV5-1 and TRBJ2-5, with D maybe TRBD2 (6 bases). The CDR3 spans 12 residues. Germline CDR1 and CDR2: SGHRS and YFSETQ. V dropped 4 bases and J dropped 10 bases, with 14 bases sitting between them. CDR3 in amino acids: CASSPDRRDQYF. The CDR3 DNA is TGCGCCAGCAGCCCGGACCGGCGGGACCAGTACTTC.

The chain couples TRBV2 to TRBJ1-1; 9 bases are a match to TRBD1. Germline V gene lookup returns CDR1 SNHLY and CDR2 FYNNEI. CDR3 size: 16 residues. Trimming cost V 2 bases and J 3 bases; bases outside gene matches: 7. CDR3 in amino acids: CASSERGQGKDTEAFF. The CDR3 DNA reads TGTGCCAGCAGTGAAAGGGGACAGGGCAAGGACACTGAAGCTTTCTTT.